This is a list of T cell receptor beta chains from one sample in a study of molecular identifiers for immune sequencing clone quantification. From the PCR reads, TCRdb called clonotypes with MiXCR, one entry per CDR3 protein. The table has under 800,000 distinct CDR3 sequences, less than 30% seen once. Sequenced input: naive CD8+ T cells from blood, with Jurkat cell RNA spiked in. These receptors came from a human donor in good health. Some libraries in this study had Jurkat cell RNA spiked in. Both conserved end residues are part of each CDR3. The D gene is left open where the match is weak. The size entry is marked missing in some rows and otherwise reads once, few, many or a size class.

cdr3_length d_call clone_size j_call v_call cdr3_nt cdr3_aa
13 . many TRBJ1-5 TRBV7-9 TGTGCCGGGAGCGGGGGGGAGTATCAGCCCCAGCATTTT CAGSGGEYQPQHF
13 . . TRBJ2-2 TRBV5-8 TGTGCCAGCAGCCCCGATACGTACGGGGAGCTGTTTTTT CASSPDTYGELFF
15 . few TRBJ1-1 TRBV5-4 TGTGCCAGCAGCACGACGGACTTCATGAACACTGAAGCTTTCTTT CASSTTDFMNTEAFF
12 . . TRBJ2-1 TRBV6-5 TGTGCCAGCAGTAACTCGAGGGATGAGCAGTTCTTC CASSNSRDEQFF
16 TRBD1 . TRBJ2-1 TRBV19 TGTGCCAGTAGTATAGATCAGGGGGCGTCCTACAATGAGCAGTTCTTC CASSIDQGASYNEQFF
14 . many TRBJ2-6 TRBV27 TGTGCCAGCAGTTCAGGTGCTGGGGCCAACGTCCTGACTTTC CASSSGAGANVLTF
17 TRBD2 . TRBJ2-1 TRBV4-2 TGTGCCAGCAGCCAACCAAACGGTAGCGGGAGAGGCAATGAGCAGTTCTTC CASSQPNGSGRGNEQFF
17 . . TRBJ2-2 TRBV21-1 TGTGCCAGCAGCAAAGTTGGGATAGCGGAGAACACCGGGGAGCTGTTTTTT CASSKVGIAENTGELFF
16 . . TRBJ1-5 TRBV16 TGTGCCAGCAGCCACCCCGGGACAACCAACAATCAGCCCCAGCATTTT CASSHPGTTNNQPQHF
10 . few TRBJ2-2 TRBV21-1 TGTGCCAGCAGCACGTGTGGGCGCGATTTT CASSTCGRDF
14 . few TRBJ2-5 TRBV11-2 TGTGCCAGCTCCCCGGCTAGGAGGCAAGAGACCCAGTACTTC CASSPARRQETQYF
14 . many TRBJ2-5 TRBV29-1 TGCAGCGTTAAAAGGGCGTCTTTACAAGAGACCCAGTACTTC CSVKRASLQETQYF
18 TRBD2 . TRBJ2-3 TRBV14 TGTGCCAGCAGCCCCCCCGAGTGGGCGGGAGACAGCACAGATACGCAGTATTTT CASSPPEWAGDSTDTQYF
13 . . TRBJ2-1 TRBV4-1 TGCGCCAGCAGCCACTTAGGGGACTATGAGCAGTTCTTC CASSHLGDYEQFF
14 TRBD2 many TRBJ2-5 TRBV29-1 TGCAGCGTTGAATTAGCGGGATTAGAAGAGACCCAGTACTTC CSVELAGLEETQYF
13 . many TRBJ2-7 TRBV7-2 TGTGCCAGCAGCGCCCGGACAGATTACGAGCAGTACTTC CASSARTDYEQYF
15 . . TRBJ1-1 TRBV5-1 TGCGCCGGCAGCTTGGGGGCGGGGGCAAACACTGAAGCTTTCTTT CAGSLGAGANTEAFF
16 TRBD2 many TRBJ2-5 TRBV7-9 TGTGCCAGCAGCTTAGCTCCTAGCGGAAGGAAAGAGACCCAGTACTTC CASSLAPSGRKETQYF
13 . many TRBJ2-7 TRBV5-4 TGTGCCAGCAGCCCGTGGGGGGTTTACGAGCAGTACTTC CASSPWGVYEQYF
15 TRBD2 many TRBJ2-1 TRBV14 TGTGCCAGCAGCCAAGGCGGCGGGAGTTACAATGAGCAGTTCTTC CASSQGGGSYNEQFF
16 TRBD1 . TRBJ2-2 TRBV5-8 TGTGCCAGCAGCTGGTCCGGGACAGGGGCCACCGGGGAGCTGTTTTTT CASSWSGTGATGELFF
14 . many TRBJ1-3 TRBV28 TGTGCCAGCAGTTTCAGGGGATTAAGAAACACCATATATTTT CASSFRGLRNTIYF
14 . . TRBJ2-7 TRBV4-3 TGCGCCAGCAGCCAAGACGCAGGGGCCTACGAGCAGTACTTC CASSQDAGAYEQYF
14 . . TRBJ2-7 TRBV21-1 TGTGCCAGCAAGAGGCGGGGGGAGGCCTACGAGCAGTACTTC CASKRRGEAYEQYF
14 . few TRBJ1-1 TRBV7-2 TGTGCCAGCAGCTTCCGGAACTCGAACACTGAAGCTTTCTTT CASSFRNSNTEAFF
15 . . TRBJ1-4 TRBV9 TGTGCCAGCAGCGTAGAGGCAGCAACTAATGAAAAACTGTTTTTT CASSVEAATNEKLFF
13 . . TRBJ2-7 TRBV19 TGTGCCAGTAGGGGCCCGCTCTCCTACGAGCAGTACTTC CASRGPLSYEQYF
13 . many TRBJ2-3 TRBV9 TGTGCCAGCAGCGAAATGGGGACAGATACGCAGTATTTT CASSEMGTDTQYF
12 . many TRBJ2-2 TRBV6-2/TRBV6-3 TGTGCCAGCATTTCCCGGACCGGGGAGCTGTTTTTT CASISRTGELFF
16 . many TRBJ1-5 TRBV12-3/TRBV12-4 TGTGCCAGCAGGGGACGGGGGCAGGGTGGCAATCAGCCCCAGCATTTT CASRGRGQGGNQPQHF
16 TRBD2 . TRBJ2-5 TRBV3-1 TGTGCCAGCAGCCCCCAGACTAGCGGGGCGAAAGAGACCCGGTACTTC CASSPQTSGAKETRYF
14 . many TRBJ1-1 TRBV5-1 TGCGCCAGCAGCTCCACCTTCGGGGCCACTGAAGCTTTCTTT CASSSTFGATEAFF
11 . many TRBJ2-7 TRBV10-3 TGTGCCATCAGTGAACGGTACGAGCAGTACTTC CAISERYEQYF
18 . many TRBJ2-3 TRBV5-1 TGCGCCAGCAGCTTGTTTTTCGGTGAGACGGGCGACACAGATACGCAGTATTTT CASSLFFGETGDTDTQYF
16 . many TRBJ1-2 TRBV4-1 TGCGCCAGCAGCCAAGATTCAGTTTACTCTAACTATGGCTACACCTTC CASSQDSVYSNYGYTF
16 . few TRBJ2-3 TRBV4-1 TGCGCCAGCAGCCGGATCACAGGTGCAAGCACAGATACGCAGTATTTT CASSRITGASTDTQYF
15 TRBD2 few TRBJ2-7 TRBV15 TGTGCCACCAGACTAGCGGGGGAAGCTAGGTACGAGCAGTACTTC CATRLAGEARYEQYF
13 . few TRBJ2-7 TRBV12-3/TRBV12-4 TGTGCCAGCAGTTCGGAGCGCCATTACGAGCAGTACTTC CASSSERHYEQYF
14 . few TRBJ2-1 TRBV7-9 TGTGCCAGCAGCTTAAAGACCATCTACAATGAGCAGTTCTTC CASSLKTIYNEQFF
14 TRBD1 few TRBJ2-2 TRBV2 TGTGCCAGCAGTTGGACAGGGGACGCCGGGGAGCTGTTTTTT CASSWTGDAGELFF